This TCR beta chain comes out of a study of T cells in Graves' hyperthyroidism and ophthalmopathy. Points on this clonotype: The antigen is undetermined.

General study results and limits: Most thyroid clonotypes expanded above 0.001 appeared in blood too.

Amplified TCR beta CDR3 regions came from RNA transcripts. HTBI primers were used for first-round RT-PCR of the TCR CDR3. TCRdb analysed the multiplex PCR reads with MiXCR anew, one entry per CDR3 protein. Among some 550,000 distinct CDR3 sequences listed, about a sixth were seen once. Every diagnosis used clinical symptoms, serum thyroxine and TRAb, thyroid ultrasound and orbital computed tomography. Sequencing was performed on blood. This receptor was identified in a woman between 40 and 50 years old with Graves' ophthalmopathy.

The CDR3 region is CASSQGEAWDTQYF. In DNA form, the CDR3 reads TGCGCCAGCAGCCAGGGTGAAGCCTGGGATACGCAGTATTTT. This sequence joins TRBV4-1 and TRBJ2-3; D unclear. Germline V gene data show CDR1 as MGHRA and CDR2 as YSYEKL. CDR3 length: 14 residues. V was trimmed by 3 bases and J by 6 bases, leaving 13 bases between them.